The clone carrying this T cell receptor (beta chain) has more than one count but fewer than ten. The antigen is not known. This sample is drawn from a study of T cells after yellow fever vaccination. Study-wide points: Repertoires obtained by FACS sorting could include abundant clonotypes that entered as contaminants from the bulk population. Subsequent to the booster, the majority of primary-vaccination clones reappeared (around 96% CD4, 88% CD8).

From the 5' RACE reads, TCRdb called clonotypes with MiXCR, one entry per CDR3 protein. This table holds around 310,000 distinct CDR3 sequences, around 3.6% found once. The source of this sequence is a man between 18 and 29 years old who received the YFV17D yellow fever vaccine. The input for sequencing was PBMCs, taken on the day of the yellow fever booster vaccination.

CDR3 sequence reads: CASSQRSKNYGYTF. CDR3 in DNA: TGTGCCAGCAGCCAACGTTCGAAAAACTATGGCTACACCTTC. The V call is TRBV14, the J call TRBJ1-2, with D unclear. The germline CDR1 and CDR2 sequences are SGHDN and FVKESK. The V end was cut by 2 bases, the J end by 2 bases, with 9 bases between. The CDR3 has 14 amino acids.